This paragraph reports one T cell receptor (beta chain). This clonotype was observed at least ten times. Its antigen is unknown. The input lacks base qualities; no much larger clone sits a single base away. These data are taken from a study of T cells in Graves' hyperthyroidism and ophthalmopathy (dated by TCRdb to the late 2010s). About the full investigation: Peripheral blood was sampled at the time of initial diagnosis, prior to any treatment. A discovery cohort of 95 to 100 patients, about 43 with Graves' ophthalmopathy and 55 to 60 with stable Graves' hyperthyroidism, was used to find distinguishing TCR V-J signatures. Prospective prediction of ophthalmopathy was tested in an independent validation cohort of 18 to 20 hyperthyroidism patients and 15 to 17 patients who later progressed to ophthalmopathy. The 95 to 100 discovery patients were randomly divided into training and test sets at a 7:3 ratio. The study also compared thyroid tissue and blood T-cell repertoires from about 6 Graves' hyperthyroidism patients. After blood sampling, hyperthyroidism patients were treated with methimazole at a starting dose of 30 mg daily, and ophthalmopathy patients were treated with high-dose intravenous methylprednisolone. The paper describes TCR Vbeta CDR3 sequencing of around 130 peripheral blood samples, made up of around 41 ophthalmopathy patients, approximately 76 hyperthyroidism patients and some 17 progressor patients.

Ophthalmopathy patients had moderately to severely active disease, Clinical Activity Score of at least 3, NOSPECS grade of at least 4, and duration under 3 months. The study excluded patients with uncontrolled infections, other autoimmune diseases, pregnancy or lactation. Diagnoses were based on clinical symptoms, serum thyroxine and TRAb, thyroid ultrasound and orbital computed tomography. Ficoll-Paque density gradient centrifugation was used to isolate PBMCs from around 10 ml of fresh peripheral blood. Trizol reagent was used to extract total RNA, and RNA quality was then checked on an Agilent 2100 Bioanalyzer. The TCR beta CDR3 regions were amplified from the RNA transcripts. The TCR CDR3 was subjected to a first round of RT-PCR using the HTBI primer set and the Qiagen OneStep RT-PCR kit. Libraries were constructed in a second round of multiplex PCR, after which size selection and purification were performed. Paired-end sequencing of the libraries was performed with 100 bp reads on an Illumina HiSeq2000. From the authors' description of their analysis: SOAPnuke was used to process the raw data, with reads discarded if the reads contained adapters or uncalled bases, had a mean Phred below 15, or lacked an exact constant-primer or identifier match. High-quality paired reads were merged using COPE v1.2.5, and each unique nucleotide sequence was defined as a clonotype. MiTCR v1.1 was used to align the clonotypes against IMGT TRBV, TRBD and TRBJ reference segments. The analysis was restricted to V-J combinations with a frequency above 0.0001, which together covered 99.2% of the repertoires. The TCS score was defined as the ratio of F50 (clonal expansion) to E x V (chaos), calculated using BLOSUM62-based TCRdist between CDR3 peptides within each V-J. Welch's t-statistics and random forest reduced 450 to 600 V-J features to 10 to 15, which were used in a naive Bayes classifier (R e1071). TCRdb reanalyzed the raw reads on its own, using fastp at Q25 for trimming and MiXCR for clone calling, and kept in-frame beta chains. Every entry covers one CDR3 protein and lists the most common genes and DNA from its rows. TCRdb, not the authors, supplied the V and J calls. The sample contains around 340,000 distinct CDR3 sequences, approximately 18% of them found a single time. About 14% of the sample is taken by the ten largest.

There are 16 amino acids in the CDR3, from cysteine to phenylalanine inclusive. Here the CDR3 DNA is all that survives: 48 bases in frame from base 1. After removal of 4 bases from V and 6 bases from J, the junction retains 6 bases not matched to a gene. CDR1 and CDR2 were assigned from the germline V gene as SGHTA and FQGNSA. Study-level results and caveats: No statistical method was used to set the sample size in advance, and investigators knew the group allocation. Most expanded thyroid clonotypes (frequency above 0.001) were also detected in blood, a finding suggesting that blood repertoires may reflect thyroid immune responses. In cross-validation, a model built on a 13 V-J signature told ophthalmopathy apart from stable hyperthyroidism with under 90% sensitivity and approximately 81% specificity, and in testing the same model reached 80%/75%. During validation, the model predicted progression to ophthalmopathy a median of roughly six months ahead of onset, with around 71% sensitivity and around 73% specificity.

The source material was blood. This receptor was identified in a woman between 40 and 50 years old with Graves' ophthalmopathy. The sequence joins TRBV7-2 to TRBJ2-1; 13 nucleotides in the junction match TRBD2. For the CDR3, the sequence is CASSSTGTSGVNEQFF. In nucleotide form, the sequence is TGTGCCAGCAGCTCAACCGGGACTAGCGGGGTCAATGAGCAGTTCTTC. The entire variable domain, with the stretches around the CDR3 drawn from the reference TRBV7-2 and TRBJ2-1 proteins, is GAGVSQSPSNKVTEKGKDVELRCDPISGHTALYWYRQSLGQGLEFLIYFQGNSAPDKSGLPSDRFSAERTGGSVSTLTIQRTQQEDSAVYLCASSSTGTSGVNEQFFGPGTRLTVL.